The 7 T cell receptor beta chains below were found in one sample sequenced in a study of shared clonotypes between healthy human individuals. Profiling relied on immunoSEQ multiplex PCR, and the TCRdb table lists in-frame clones only, not all of them. The sample contains about 770,000 clones, 72% of which appear only once. The sample consisted of memory CD4+ T cells sorted from blood. Subset reported: CD45RA-negative fraction. The receptors derive from a woman aged 30 to 39 in good health.

CDR3 sequence reads: CASSRGTSDQETQYF. The CDR3 nucleotides are TGTGCCAGTAGTAGAGGGACTAGCGACCAAGAGACCCAGTACTTC. The chain combines TRBV19 with TRBJ2-5, with TRBD2 matching over 10 bases. CDR1 is LNHDA and CDR2 is SQIVND in the germline V gene (reference sequence). The CDR3 has 15 amino acids. J lost 0 bases, V lost 4 bases, and 2 bases had no gene match.

This chain joins TRBV7-9 and TRBJ1-4; D is undetermined. CDR1 SEHNR and CDR2 FQNEAQ come from the germline V gene (reference sequence). Trimming left V 3 bases short and J 2 bases short, with 10 bases between. This CDR3 is built from 15 residues. The CDR3 region is CASSLKGSTNEKLFF. In DNA form, the CDR3 reads TGTGCCAGCAGCTTGAAAGGTTCGACTAATGAAAAACTGTTTTTT.

This clone was counted once. J is TRBJ2-1 and V is TRBV5-1; 13 bases are shared with TRBD2. CDR3 length: 18 amino acids. Germline CDR1 and CDR2: SGHRS and YFSETQ. Trimming took 3 bases from V and 1 from J; bases not matched to a gene: 7. CDR3 amino acids: CASSSGTSGTTSYNEQFF. CDR3 DNA sequence: TGCGCCAGCAGCTCCGGGACTAGCGGGACTACGTCCTACAATGAGCAGTTCTTC.

With respect to this clone: The identical CDR3 is also encoded by other nucleotide sequences in the sample. The chain links TRBV28 to TRBJ1-3; no clear D. This CDR3 is built from 14 residues. The V end was cut by 4 bases, the J end by 4 bases, with 11 bases between. CDR1 is MDHEN, CDR2 SYDVKM, per germline. CDR3: CASSYPGGGNTIYF. Written as DNA, the CDR3 is TGTGCCAGCAGTTATCCTGGCGGGGGAAACACCATATATTTT.

This clone was recorded a few times. The gene calls are TRBV27 and TRBJ1-2; the D gene is possibly TRBD1 (5 bases). V lost 5 bases and J lost 4, with 11 bases in between. The CDR3 is 13 amino acids. Germline CDR1 and CDR2: MNHEY and SMNVEV (reference sequence). CDR3 amino acids: CASSPSDIYGYTF. The CDR3 nucleotides read TGTGCCAGCAGTCCCTCGGACATCTATGGCTACACCTTC.

The chain couples TRBV10-1 to TRBJ2-7, with 12 nucleotides matching TRBD2. Per germline, CDR1 WNHNN and CDR2 SYGVQD (reference sequence). The CDR3 is made up of 15 amino acids. V lost 3 bases, J lost 3 bases, and 3 bases stayed unmatched. CDR3: CASSDRLAGVYEQYF. For the CDR3, the DNA is TGCGCCAGCAGTGACCGACTAGCGGGAGTCTACGAGCAGTACTTC.

The chain links TRBV11-2 to TRBJ1-5, with a possible D match to TRBD1 (5 bases). The CDR3 is made up of 16 amino acids. The V gene's germline CDR1 is SGHAT and CDR2 FQNNGV. Trimming removed 1 base at V and 4 bases at J, with 14 bases between. The CDR3 sequence is CASSLGVGTGNQPQHF. Written as DNA, the CDR3 is TGTGCCAGCAGCTTAGGAGTAGGGACGGGAAATCAGCCCCAGCATTTT.